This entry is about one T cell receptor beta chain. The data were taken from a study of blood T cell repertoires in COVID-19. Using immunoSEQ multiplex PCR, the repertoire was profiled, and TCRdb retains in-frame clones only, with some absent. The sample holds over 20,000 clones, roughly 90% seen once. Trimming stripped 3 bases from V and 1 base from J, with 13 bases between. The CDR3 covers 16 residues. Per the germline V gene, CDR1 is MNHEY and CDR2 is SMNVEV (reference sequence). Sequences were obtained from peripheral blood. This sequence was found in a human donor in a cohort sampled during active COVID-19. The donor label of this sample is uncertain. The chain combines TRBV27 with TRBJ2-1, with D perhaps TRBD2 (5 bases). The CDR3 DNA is TGTGCCAGCAGTTTTTATGGGAGTCTGTCCTACAATGAGCAGTTCTTC. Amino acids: CASSFYGSLSYNEQFF.